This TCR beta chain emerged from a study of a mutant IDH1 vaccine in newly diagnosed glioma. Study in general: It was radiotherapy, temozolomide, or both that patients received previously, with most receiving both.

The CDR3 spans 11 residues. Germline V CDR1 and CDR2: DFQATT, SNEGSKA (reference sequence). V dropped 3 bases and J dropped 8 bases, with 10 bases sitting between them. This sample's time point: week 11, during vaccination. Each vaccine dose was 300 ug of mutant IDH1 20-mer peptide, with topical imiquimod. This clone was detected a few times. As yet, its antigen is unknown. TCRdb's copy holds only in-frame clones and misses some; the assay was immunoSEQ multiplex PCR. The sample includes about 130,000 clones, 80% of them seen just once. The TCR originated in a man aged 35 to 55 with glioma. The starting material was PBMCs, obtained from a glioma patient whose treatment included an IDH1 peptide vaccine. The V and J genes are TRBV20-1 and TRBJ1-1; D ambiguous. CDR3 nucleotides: TGCAGTGCTAGCAGGACCTCGGAAGCTTTCTTT. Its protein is CSASRTSEAFF.